The next 32 T cell receptor beta chains were all read from a single sample in a study of response to subunit inactivated influenza vaccine. TCRdb fed the RT-PCR reads into MiXCR, producing one record per CDR3 protein. The table shows about 650,000 distinct CDR3 sequences, with 15% to 19% occurring only once. This specimen was PBMCs from blood, taken roughly 13 days after vaccination. The receptor set was obtained from a middle-aged man who received an inactivated influenza vaccine.

This clonotype came up many times. CDR3 in amino acids: CASSSPGGGETQYF. The CDR3, as DNA: TGCGCCAGCAGCTCTCCAGGGGGGGGAGAGACCCAGTACTTC. The chain is built from TRBV5-1 and TRBJ2-5, with D perhaps assigned TRBD1 or TRBD2 (7 bases each). The germline gives CDR1 SGHRS, CDR2 YFSETQ. V was trimmed by 3 bases and J by 4 bases, leaving 13 bases between them. The CDR3 spans 14 residues.

This clonotype was counted many times. The rearrangement links TRBV12-3 or TRBV12-4 to TRBJ2-1; weak D call: TRBD2 (5 bases). CDR3 length equals 12 residues. V lost 6 bases to trimming and J lost 9 bases, with 12 bases between them. DNA of the CDR3: TGTGCCAGCAGATATGACGAGGGTGAGCAGTTCTTC. Protein: CASRYDEGEQFF.

The rearrangement links TRBV3-1 to TRBJ2-5, with no clear D. V dropped 8 bases and J dropped 1 base, with 11 bases sitting between them. The CDR3 totals 13 residues. Per the germline V gene, CDR1 is LGHDT and CDR2 is YNNKEL (reference sequence). CDR3 sequence: CASENSPQETQYF. CDR3 nucleotides: TGTGCCAGCGAAAACAGCCCCCAAGAGACCCAGTACTTC.

This clonotype was observed at least ten times. A read error may account for a junction end that differs from germline. The V call is TRBV12-3 or TRBV12-4, the J call TRBJ1-1; possibly TRBD1 for D (5 bases). The CDR3 totals 14 residues. CDR3 coding DNA: TGTGCCAGCAGCTTAGGAGGGGCTGTCACTGAAGCTTTCTTT. Translation gives CASSLGGAVTEAFF.

The J gene is TRBJ2-2, the V gene TRBV5-1, with D possibly being TRBD2 (5 bases). The length of the CDR3 is 16 residues. V was clipped by 0 bases and J by 5 bases, with 14 bases between them. The germline V gene has CDR1 SGHRS and CDR2 YFSETQ. CDR3 loop: CASSLERGEITGELFF. The DNA of the CDR3 is TGCGCCAGCAGCTTGGAACGGGGTGAAATTACCGGGGAGCTGTTTTTT.

This sequence joins TRBV7-6 and TRBJ2-7, with 14 positions matching TRBD2. V shed 5 bases and J 4 bases; nucleotides not matched to a gene: 4. The CDR3 has 15 residues. Germline loops: CDR1 SGHVS, CDR2 FNYEAQ. This chain's CDR3 is CASSRGTSGGYEQYF. In DNA form, the CDR3 reads TGTGCCAGCAGCCGCGGGACTAGCGGGGGATACGAGCAGTACTTC.

The V gene is TRBV20-1, the J gene TRBJ2-2; TRBD2 might be the D (5 bases). CDR1 and CDR2 (germline): DFQATT, SNEGSKA (reference sequence). V gave up 4 bases and J gave up 1 base, with 10 bases separating them. The CDR3 is 14 amino acids. This chain's CDR3 is CSANGVENTGELFF. The CDR3 nucleotides are TGCAGTGCTAACGGGGTGGAGAACACCGGGGAGCTGTTTTTT.

This clonotype has just a few counts. This chain joins TRBV14 and TRBJ2-7, with TRBD1 as a possible D gene (6 bases). The ends were cut back, 0 bases at V and 4 bases at J, with 16 bases in the middle. Germline-derived CDR1 and CDR2 are SGHDN and FVKESK. This CDR3 has 16 residues. The chain's CDR3 is CASSQDVPGATYEQYF. The CDR3 nucleotides read TGTGCCAGCAGCCAAGATGTGCCAGGGGCAACTTACGAGCAGTACTTC.

This clonotype showed up just a few times. This chain uses TRBV10-3 with TRBJ2-4, with 10 bases lining up with TRBD1. CDR3 length: 18 amino acids. Germline V gene sequence: CDR1 ENHRY, CDR2 SYGVKD. Germline trimming cut 4 bases from V and 1 base from J; bases unmatched to any gene: 10. CDR3 DNA: TGTGCCATCAGTGCTAACTCAGGACAGGGGGACGCCAAAAACATTCAGTACTTC. Residues: CAISANSGQGDAKNIQYF.

Ten or more counts support this clonotype. The V gene is TRBV7-2, the J gene TRBJ1-1; D unresolved. Per germline, CDR1 SGHTA and CDR2 FQGNSA. The V end was cut by 1 base, the J end by 7 bases, with 13 bases between. This CDR3 is built from 14 residues. The DNA of the CDR3 is TGTGCCAGCAGCTTAGTGGTATCTGAAATTGAAGCTTTCTTT. Protein: CASSLVVSEIEAFF.

A few counts support this clonotype. The chain joins TRBV25-1 to TRBJ2-3; TRBD1 is a possible D gene (5 bases). This CDR3 is 17 amino acids long. Germline V gene sequence: CDR1 MGHDK, CDR2 SYGVNS. Trimming took off 2 bases at V and 1 base at J, with 16 bases between the two ends. The CDR3 nucleotides read TGTGCCAGCAGTGAACTAGGTTGGGGCCGAGGCACAGATACGCAGTATTTT. Protein sequence: CASSELGWGRGTDTQYF.

This clonotype was observed a few times. The rearrangement uses TRBV6-6 and TRBJ2-7, with TRBD1 as a possible D gene (6 bases). Germline values: CDR1 MNHNY, CDR2 SVGAGI (reference sequence). The germline V and J ends were trimmed by 0 bases and 12 bases, with 12 bases remaining between them. CDR3 length: 12 residues. This chain's CDR3 is CASSYSAGDLYF. CDR3 sequence (DNA): TGTGCCAGCAGTTACTCGGCAGGGGATTTGTACTTC.

This clonotype was counted a few times. V usage is TRBV7-2 and J usage is TRBJ2-3, with 8 bases matching TRBD2. V shed 2 bases, J shed 0 bases, and the junction held 7 bases outside the gene matches. The CDR3 consists of 17 residues. Germline CDR1 and CDR2: SGHTA and FQGNSA. The CDR3 here is CASSLSLLAASTDTQYF. The CDR3 nucleotides are TGTGCCAGCAGCTTATCGTTACTAGCGGCTAGCACAGATACGCAGTATTTT.

J is TRBJ1-1 and V is TRBV7-3; D is unclear. This CDR3 is built from 14 residues. V was trimmed by 1 base and J by 1 base, leaving 7 bases between them. CDR1 and CDR2 from the germline V gene are SGHTA and FQGTGA. DNA for the CDR3: TGTGCCAGCAGCTTAATGCCCGGGAACACTGAAGCTTTCTTT. Translation: CASSLMPGNTEAFF. Full variable domain (rest looked up from reference TRBV7-3 and TRBJ1-1): GAGVSQTPSNKVTEKGKYVELRCDPISGHTALYWYRQSLGQGPEFLIYFQGTGAADDSGLPNDRFFAVRPEGSVSTLKIQRTERGDSAVYLCASSLMPGNTEAFFGQGTRLTVV.

V and J are TRBV7-9 and TRBJ2-7; 7 nucleotides align to TRBD2. This CDR3 has 15 amino acids. J gave up 5 bases and V 5 bases, and 12 bases lay outside the gene matches. In germline, CDR1 is SEHNR, CDR2 FQNEAQ (reference sequence). CDR3 region: CASSPGRGVWDEQYF. Written as DNA, the CDR3 is TGTGCCAGCAGCCCGGGCCGGGGGGTTTGGGACGAGCAGTACTTC.

The chain has TRBV19 and TRBJ1-2; D gene uncertain. The V and J ends lost 6 bases and 1 base respectively, with 9 bases between them. The CDR3 is made up of 13 amino acids. Germline CDR1 is LNHDA and CDR2 is SQIVND (reference sequence). The CDR3 sequence: CASRPGINYGYTF. For the CDR3, the DNA is TGTGCCAGTAGACCGGGGATTAACTATGGCTACACCTTC.

This chain links TRBV5-5 with TRBJ1-2; possible D gene TRBD1, 5 bases. This CDR3 is built from 15 residues. V shed 4 bases and J shed 2 bases, with 15 bases lying between them. From germline, CDR1 is SGHKS and CDR2 YYEKEE (reference sequence). The CDR3 region has the DNA TGTGCCAGCAGCCCATCCGGGACCGTCAACTATGGCTACACCTTC. This sequence encodes CASSPSGTVNYGYTF.

This sequence joins TRBV6-2 or TRBV6-3 and TRBJ1-5; D may be TRBD1 (6 bases). Germline values: CDR1 MNHEY, CDR2 SVGEGT. Trimming removed 8 bases from V and 6 bases from J, with 17 bases in between. This CDR3 has 14 residues. The DNA of the CDR3 is TGTGCCAGCGCCGGGGGGCCCGGGGTTCAGCCCCAGCATTTT. Translation: CASAGGPGVQPQHF.

V usage is TRBV28 and J usage is TRBJ1-4, with D unclear. There are 15 residues in the CDR3. Germline CDR1 MDHEN, CDR2 SYDVKM. The ends were cut back, 8 bases at V and 3 bases at J, with 16 bases in the middle. CDR3 in amino acids: CASQKPNRANEKLFF. The CDR3 bases are TGTGCCAGCCAAAAGCCCAACAGAGCTAATGAAAAACTGTTTTTT.

J is TRBJ2-7 and V is TRBV21-1. TRBV21-1 is a pseudogene segment. The CDR3 spans 14 residues. CDR3 sequence (DNA): TGTGCCAGCAGCAACGGACGGTGGACCTACGAGCAGTACTTC. Protein sequence: CASSNGRWTYEQYF.

This clonotype was seen a handful of times. V is TRBV12-3 or TRBV12-4 and J is TRBJ2-7; maybe TRBD1 (5 bases). The V gene lost 3 bases and the J gene lost 7 bases, with 10 bases spanning the gap. This CDR3 contains 12 residues. CDR3 sequence: CASSLDIGEQYF. In nucleotides, the CDR3 is TGTGCCAGCAGTTTGGACATCGGAGAGCAGTACTTC.

The rearrangement joins TRBV7-9 to TRBJ1-5; no reliable D call. The ends were cut back, 1 base at V and 5 bases at J, with 6 bases in the middle. The CDR3 contains 13 residues. CDR1 SEHNR and CDR2 FQNEAQ come from the germline V gene (reference sequence). The CDR3 coding sequence is TGTGCCAGCAGCTTAGGTATGGATCAGCCCCAGCATTTT. It encodes CASSLGMDQPQHF.

At least ten counts were recorded for this clonotype. The J gene is TRBJ2-3, the V gene TRBV5-1, with D unresolved. V was trimmed by 4 bases and J by 0 bases, leaving 9 bases between them. The CDR3 covers 14 residues. Germline CDR1 and CDR2: SGHRS and YFSETQ. The CDR3: CASSNRVSTDTQYF. In DNA, the CDR3 is TGCGCCAGCAGCAATAGGGTTAGCACAGATACGCAGTATTTT.

This clonotype turned up a few times. This chain uses TRBV7-6 with TRBJ2-3; D call uncertain. V shed 2 bases and J shed 4 bases, with 10 bases lying between them. The V gene's germline CDR1 is SGHVS and CDR2 FNYEAQ. The CDR3 length is 14 residues. This CDR3 is CASSLPYGADTQYF. CDR3 in DNA: TGTGCCAGCAGCTTACCTTATGGCGCAGATACGCAGTATTTT.

This clonotype was counted between two and nine times. V gene TRBV10-3 combines with J gene TRBJ1-2, with 8 nucleotides matching TRBD1. V shed 11 bases, J shed 4 bases, and the junction held 15 bases outside the gene matches. The germline CDR1 and CDR2 sequences are ENHRY and SYGVKD. The CDR3 loop spans 15 amino acids. CDR3 nucleotides: TGTGCCTCTTCCGGGACAGGCGCCCTTCCCTATGGCTACACCTTC. Encoded protein: CASSGTGALPYGYTF.

V is TRBV6-1 and J is TRBJ2-1; possibly TRBD1 or TRBD2 for D (5 bases each). Germline V lookup: CDR1 MNHNS, CDR2 SASEGT. This CDR3 is 14 amino acids long. Trimming stripped 8 bases from V and 2 bases from J, with 13 bases between. CDR3 nucleotide sequence: TGTGCCAGCGGGACCTCGGGACCCTACAATGAGCAGTTCTTC. It codes for CASGTSGPYNEQFF.

The CDR3 DNA sequence: TGTGCCAGCAGCAGACTAGCGGCTACCCAAGAGACCCAGTACTTC. Its protein is CASSRLAATQETQYF. V usage is TRBV7-9 and J usage is TRBJ2-5, with 9 bases lining up with TRBD2. The CDR3 sequence is 15 residues long. The germline gives CDR1 SEHNR, CDR2 FQNEAQ (reference sequence). The V segment lost 5 bases and the J segment 1 base; nucleotides outside the gene matches: 5. Together with reference TRBV7-9 and TRBJ2-5, the CDR3 gives the full variable domain: DTGVSQNPRHKITKRGQNVTFRCDPISEHNRLYWYRQTLGQGPEFLTYFQNEAQLEKSRLLSDRFSAERPKGSFSTLEIQRTEQGDSAMYLCASSRLAATQETQYFGPGTRLLVL.

This clonotype has only a few counts. V is TRBV5-1 and J is TRBJ2-3; D might be TRBD1 or TRBD2, each matching 5 bases. The CDR3 covers 14 residues. The germline V and J ends were trimmed by 4 bases and 2 bases, with 11 bases remaining between them. CDR1 SGHRS and CDR2 YFSETQ come from the germline V gene. The CDR3 region has the DNA TGCGCCAGCAGCCCGGGGACCATCACAGATACGCAGTATTTT. It codes for CASSPGTITDTQYF.

This clonotype showed up just a few times. The chain joins TRBV12-3 or TRBV12-4 to TRBJ2-1; 7 bases agree with TRBD1. The CDR3 extends over 16 amino acids. V trimming: 2 bases; J trimming: 4 bases; junction bases outside the gene matches: 8. CDR3 nucleotide sequence: TGTGCCAGCAGTTTATTTGGGACAGACCTATACAATGAGCAGTTCTTC. Translated, it gives CASSLFGTDLYNEQFF.

This chain links TRBV5-1 with TRBJ2-2, with TRBD2 as a possible D gene (7 bases). Germline CDR1 reads SGHRS; CDR2 reads YFSETQ. V gave up 7 bases and J gave up 4 bases, with 20 bases separating them. This CDR3 is built from 16 residues. This CDR3 is CASRPLYRGATGELFF. In DNA form, the CDR3 reads TGCGCCAGCCGACCTCTTTATCGGGGGGCCACCGGGGAGCTGTTTTTT.

V is TRBV9 and J is TRBJ2-2; 7 bases match TRBD1. J lost 0 bases, V lost 0 bases, and 20 bases had no gene match. The length of the CDR3 is 22 residues. CDR1 is SGDLS and CDR2 is YYNGEE in the germline V gene. CDR3 sequence (DNA): TGTGCCAGCAGCGTAGCCCCAAAGAAAAAACCCCAGGGGGAAGCGAACACCGGGGAGCTGTTTTTT. It encodes CASSVAPKKKPQGEANTGELFF.

In its sample, this clonotype was seen a few times. The V and J genes are TRBV12-3 or TRBV12-4 and TRBJ2-1; TRBD2 is a possible D gene (5 bases). The V gene lost 5 bases and the J gene lost 8 bases, with 10 bases spanning the gap. This CDR3 has 12 residues. The CDR3 nucleotides read TGTGCCAGCAGTCCCCCCGGGGATGAGCAGTTCTTC. Its translation: CASSPPGDEQFF.